The 25 T cell receptor beta chains presented below share a single source sample, sequenced in a study of CD8 T cells in Susac syndrome. Random hexamers were used to reverse transcribe roughly 0.5 to 1 ug of RNA. TCRdb redid the calling of the immunoSEQ multiplex PCR reads with MiXCR, one entry per CDR3 protein. The repertoire includes 150,000 to 200,000 distinct CDR3 sequences, under 95% of them detected once, and around 0.1% sits in the top ten. The sequenced sample consisted of CD4+ T cells from PBMCs. These receptor sequences come from a human donor in good health.

This sequence joins TRBV19 and TRBJ2-2; D uncertain. CDR1 is LNHDA and CDR2 is SQIVND in the germline V gene (reference sequence). V shed 3 bases and J shed 2 bases, with 7 bases lying between them. The CDR3 totals 14 residues. The chain's CDR3 is CASSMLVNTGELFF. The DNA for the CDR3 is TGTGCCAGTAGTATGTTAGTTAACACCGGGGAGCTGTTTTTT.

V usage is TRBV7-9 and J usage is TRBJ2-2; D unresolved. The CDR3 covers 14 residues. The germline V gene has CDR1 SEHNR and CDR2 FQNEAQ (reference sequence). Trimming stripped 6 bases from V and 3 bases from J, with 11 bases between. CDR3 in DNA: TGTGCCAGCAGTCCCCCTAGGGACACCGGGGAGCTGTTTTTT. Amino acid sequence: CASSPPRDTGELFF. Variable domain in full (rest from reference TRBV7-9 and TRBJ2-2): DTGVSQNPRHKITKRGQNVTFRCDPISEHNRLYWYRQTLGQGPEFLTYFQNEAQLEKSRLLSDRFSAERPKGSFSTLEIQRTEQGDSAMYLCASSPPRDTGELFFGEGSRLTVL.

This clonotype was seen just once. The rearrangement links TRBV14 to TRBJ2-3; D tentatively reads TRBD1 or TRBD2 (5 bases each). The V gene's germline CDR1 is SGHDN and CDR2 FVKESK. Trimming cost V 2 bases and J 8 bases, with 8 bases left between them. The CDR3 is made up of 12 amino acids. CDR3 DNA: TGTGCCAGCAGCCAACAGGGACGTACGCAGTATTTT. The encoded protein is CASSQQGRTQYF.

The chain couples TRBV5-1 to TRBJ2-1; D not resolved. The CDR3 runs 16 residues. Trimming left V 1 base short and J 3 bases short, with 14 bases between. CDR1 and CDR2 from the germline V gene are SGHRS and YFSETQ. For the CDR3, the DNA is TGCGCCAGCAGCTTGACTGCTTCCTCGGTCTACAATGAGCAGTTCTTC. This encodes CASSLTASSVYNEQFF.

The genes are TRBV6-5 and TRBJ2-5, with 7 bases aligning to TRBD2. The CDR3 consists of 14 residues. Per the germline V gene, CDR1 is MNHEY and CDR2 is SVGAGI. With V trimmed by 7 bases and J by 2 bases, 7 bases remained unmatched. CDR3 in amino acids: CASKGGTPQETQYF. As DNA, the CDR3 is TGTGCCAGCAAGGGAGGGACTCCTCAAGAGACCCAGTACTTC.

V usage is TRBV5-1 and J usage is TRBJ1-6; tentative D call: TRBD1 (6 bases). Germline lookup yields CDR1 SGHRS and CDR2 YFSETQ. The CDR3 is made up of 16 amino acids. V lost 0 bases and J lost 5, with 12 bases in between. The CDR3 DNA reads as TGCGCCAGCAGCTTGGGTCAGGGGCGTAATAATTCACCCCTCCACTTT. This sequence encodes CASSLGQGRNNSPLHF.

The rearrangement links TRBV2 to TRBJ1-2; D gene unclear. CDR1 and CDR2 (germline): SNHLY, FYNNEI. This CDR3 contains 12 residues. With 7 bases removed from V and 7 bases from J, the gap between germline ends came to 13 bases. CDR3 loop: CASNEGFTGYTF. In DNA, the CDR3 is TGTGCCAGCAACGAGGGCTTTACTGGCTACACCTTC. Complete variable domain (other parts from reference TRBV2 and TRBJ1-2): EPEVTQTPSHQVTQMGQEVILRCVPISNHLYFYWYRQILGQKVEFLVSFYNNEISEKSEIFDDQFSVERPDGSNFTLKIRSTKLEDSAMYFCASNEGFTGYTFGSGTRLTVV.

The chain joins TRBV7-9 to TRBJ2-7; no clear D gene. Per germline, CDR1 SEHNR and CDR2 FQNEAQ (reference sequence). The CDR3 extends over 13 amino acids. The V and J ends lost 8 bases and 0 bases respectively, with 11 bases between them. CDR3 nucleotide sequence: TGTGCCAGCGTCGACCGGAGCTCCTACGAGCAGTACTTC. It specifies CASVDRSSYEQYF.

The V and J genes are TRBV7-3 and TRBJ2-7, with 10 bases identical to TRBD1. V shed 3 bases, J shed 3 bases, and the junction held 2 bases outside the gene matches. This CDR3 has 14 amino acids. Germline V gene sequence: CDR1 SGHTA, CDR2 FQGTGA. CDR3 residues: CASSLTGGIYEQYF. CDR3 DNA: TGTGCCAGCAGCTTGACAGGGGGCATCTACGAGCAGTACTTC.

This CDR3 reads CASRSDRVSGANVLTF. The CDR3 DNA follows: TGTGCCAGCAGGTCCGACAGGGTCTCTGGGGCCAACGTCCTGACTTTC. J is TRBJ2-6 and V is TRBV6-1; 7 bases are a match to TRBD1. The CDR3 spans 16 residues. V shed 6 bases and J 0 bases; nucleotides not matched to a gene: 5. The germline V gene has CDR1 MNHNS and CDR2 SASEGT.

The genes are TRBV14 and TRBJ2-5; 7 nucleotides match TRBD1. Germline trimming cut 5 bases from V and 5 bases from J; bases unmatched to any gene: 11. Per germline, CDR1 SGHDN and CDR2 FVKESK. This CDR3 is built from 15 residues. The CDR3 region is CASSDRQGLLETQYF. The CDR3 DNA follows: TGTGCCAGCAGCGATAGACAGGGTTTATTGGAGACCCAGTACTTC.

The chain is built from TRBV6-5 and TRBJ1-2; D is uncertain. This CDR3 region has 14 residues. Germline lookup yields CDR1 MNHEY and CDR2 SVGAGI. V lost 5 bases to trimming and J lost 3 bases, with 13 bases between them. CDR3 DNA: TGTGCCAGCAGTCCGGGGAAGTTTGACTATGGCTACACCTTC. Encoded protein: CASSPGKFDYGYTF.

J is TRBJ2-7 and V is TRBV6-2 or TRBV6-3; no firm D call. This CDR3 comprises 13 residues. The ends were cut back, 5 bases at V and 7 bases at J, with 15 bases in the middle. Per the germline V gene, CDR1 is MNHEY and CDR2 is SVGEGT. In DNA form, the CDR3 reads TGTGCCAGCAGTCTCCTCCCGGGCCTTGAGCAGTACGTC. The encoded protein is CASSLLPGLEQYV.

This chain connects TRBV24-1 to TRBJ2-3; D call uncertain. The CDR3 is 14 amino acids. Trimming pared 0 bases from V and 9 bases from J, leaving 12 bases between. The germline gives CDR1 KGHDR, CDR2 SFDVKD. Written as DNA, the CDR3 is TGTGCCACCAGTGATTTGCGTCCCCTCGCAACGCAGTATTTT. This gives the protein CATSDLRPLATQYF.

V usage is TRBV18 and J usage is TRBJ2-2, with D tentatively TRBD1 (5 bases). The germline gives CDR1 KGHSH, CDR2 LQKENI. With 2 bases removed from V and 0 bases from J, the gap between germline ends came to 10 bases. The CDR3 loop spans 16 amino acids. The CDR3 here is CASSPLQGTNTGELFF. CDR3 sequence (DNA): TGTGCCAGCTCACCATTGCAGGGCACGAACACCGGGGAGCTGTTTTTT.

J is TRBJ2-1 and V is TRBV5-6; D possibly corresponds to TRBD1 (5 bases). This CDR3 spans 18 amino acids. V was clipped by 0 bases and J by 0 bases, with 16 bases between them. CDR1 and CDR2 from the germline V gene are SGHDT and YYEEEE. DNA for the CDR3: TGTGCCAGCAGCTTGGGTCGACAGTCCCCGAGCTCCTACAATGAGCAGTTCTTC. Protein product: CASSLGRQSPSSYNEQFF.

This sequence joins TRBV12-3 or TRBV12-4 and TRBJ1-5, with D perhaps TRBD1 (5 bases). CDR3 length: 16 residues. V lost 3 bases and J lost 0, with 12 bases in between. DNA of the CDR3: TGTGCCAGCAGTTTGGTGTCGACAGTTAGCAATCAGCCCCAGCATTTT. Amino acid sequence: CASSLVSTVSNQPQHF.

J is TRBJ2-2 and V is TRBV2; D not certain. V gave up 8 bases and J gave up 6 bases, with 4 bases separating them. Germline V gene sequence: CDR1 SNHLY, CDR2 FYNNEI. This CDR3 comprises 10 residues. The CDR3 sequence: CASGAGELFF. The CDR3 nucleotides read TGTGCCAGCGGGGCCGGGGAGCTGTTTTTT. Based on the CDR3 plus reference TRBV2 and TRBJ2-2, the full variable domain is EPEVTQTPSHQVTQMGQEVILRCVPISNHLYFYWYRQILGQKVEFLVSFYNNEISEKSEIFDDQFSVERPDGSNFTLKIRSTKLEDSAMYFCASGAGELFFGEGSRLTVL.

The chain's CDR3 is CASSEATDTQYF. CDR3 in DNA: TGTGCCAGCAGTGAAGCGACAGATACGCAGTATTTT. This chain connects TRBV2 to TRBJ2-3, with D unresolved. Germline V gives CDR1 SNHLY, CDR2 FYNNEI. V was pared by 0 bases and J by 3 bases, with 1 base between. The CDR3 is made up of 12 amino acids.

Here the CDR3 reads CAWSGGYQFF. The CDR3 DNA sequence: TGTGCCTGGAGTGGCGGTTACCAGTTCTTC. The chain uses TRBV30 and TRBJ2-1; D not certain. Trimming cost V 1 base and J 13 bases, with 8 bases left between them. This CDR3 is built from 10 residues. Germline lookup yields CDR1 GTSNPN and CDR2 SVGIG (reference sequence).

V gene TRBV7-2 combines with J gene TRBJ1-6; D possibly corresponds to TRBD1 (6 bases). Germline-derived CDR1 and CDR2 are SGHTA and FQGNSA. This CDR3 comprises 15 residues. Trimming stripped 1 base from V and 7 bases from J, with 11 bases between. The CDR3 DNA reads TGTGCCAGCAGCTTAGTCCCTACAGGGAATTCACCCCTCCACTTT. It codes for CASSLVPTGNSPLHF.

The CDR3 here is CASSVIGRTDTQYF. CDR3 sequence (DNA): TGTGCCAGCAGCGTAATCGGCCGCACAGATACGCAGTATTTT. This chain connects TRBV9 to TRBJ2-3; D not certain. Trimming left V 1 base short and J 1 base short, with 7 bases between. The V gene's germline CDR1 is SGDLS and CDR2 YYNGEE. This CDR3 comprises 14 residues.

The V and J genes are TRBV5-1 and TRBJ2-2; 7 bases fit TRBD1. This CDR3 is 16 amino acids long. CDR1 and CDR2 from the germline V gene are SGHRS and YFSETQ. With V trimmed by 4 bases and J by 5 bases, 11 bases remained unmatched. CDR3 sequence reads: CASSAYRGRGTGELFF. In nucleotides, the CDR3 is TGCGCCAGCAGCGCCTACAGGGGCCGGGGAACCGGGGAGCTGTTTTTT.

The V gene is TRBV4-3, the J gene TRBJ1-2; the D is unclear. Per germline, CDR1 LGHNA and CDR2 YSLEER. The CDR3 totals 14 residues. The ends were cut back, 0 bases at V and 7 bases at J, with 12 bases in the middle. CDR3 sequence: CASSQEGGFGGYTF. CDR3 bases: TGCGCCAGCAGCCAAGAGGGAGGTTTCGGTGGCTACACCTTC.

The CDR3 loop reads CASSQRLSGYGTGELFF. The DNA of the CDR3 is TGCGCCAGCAGCCAACGCCTCTCTGGGTACGGCACCGGGGAGCTGTTTTTT. The chain employs TRBV4-1 and TRBJ2-2; unclear D gene. V was shortened by 2 bases and J by 4 bases, with 17 bases between the two germline ends. The CDR3 has 17 amino acids. Germline CDR1 and CDR2: MGHRA and YSYEKL.